This T cell receptor (beta chain) stems from a study of low-dose radiotherapy and immunotherapy resistance in tumors. Time point meaning: after trial treatment. Treatment indicated: LDRT plus nivolumab, ipilimumab, low-dose cyclophosphamide and aspirin (RACIN trial). Donors received nivolumab, ipilimumab, aspirin, low-dose cyclophosphamide and low-dose radiotherapy. Patients who could take part had advanced solid tumors with no tumor-infiltrating lymphocytes. The CDR3 is 15 amino acids. Germline values: CDR1 LNHDA, CDR2 SQIVND (reference sequence). V gave up 9 bases and J gave up 0 bases, with 16 bases separating them. Both TCRalpha and TCRbeta chains were reverse transcribed with V-gene-specific primers. TCR amplification involved 15 to 20 PCR cycles with a constant-region primer and V-primer adapter. TCRdb processed the reads anew with MiXCR; each CDR3 protein has one entry. The sample has under 110,000 distinct CDR3 sequences; less than 25% are singletons.

This clonotype was counted between two and nine times. The V and J genes are TRBV19 and TRBJ2-3; D possibly corresponds to TRBD2 (6 bases). Here the sequenced sample was PBMCs, taken after low-dose radiotherapy plus immunotherapy. This receptor was identified in a male donor with prostate cancer. The CDR3 coding sequence is TGTGCCAGCAGATCCGAACGGGGGAGCACAGATACGCAGTATTTT. Translating it yields CASRSERGSTDTQYF.